These 23 T cell receptor beta chains originate from one sample sequenced in a study of T cells in Graves' hyperthyroidism and ophthalmopathy. The CDR3 regions of TCR beta were amplified from RNA transcripts. The HTBI primer set served for first-round RT-PCR of the TCR CDR3. One entry per CDR3 protein results from TCRdb running MiXCR on the multiplex PCR reads. The sample consists of about 580,000 distinct CDR3 sequences, approximately 14% of them appearing once. The sequencing sample was made of blood. The receptors here all came from a woman in her 30s with Graves' hyperthyroidism that later progressed to Graves' ophthalmopathy.

This clonotype was picked up many times. The chain employs TRBV7-8 and TRBJ2-5, with no clear D. Per germline, CDR1 SGHVS and CDR2 FQNEAQ. The length of the CDR3 is 18 residues. The V and J ends lost 3 bases and 3 bases respectively, with 23 bases between them. In DNA form, the CDR3 reads TGTGCCAGCAGCTTCCCAAACCGCTTGCTTATTACAAAAGAGACCCAGTACTTC. Protein sequence: CASSFPNRLLITKETQYF.

This clonotype was counted ten times or more. The chain recombines TRBV3-1 with TRBJ2-7, with TRBD1 matching 8 bases. Unmatched junction bases numbered 9, after V lost 2 bases and J lost 6 bases. From germline, CDR1 is LGHDT and CDR2 YNNKEL (reference sequence). This CDR3 spans 15 amino acids. This CDR3 is CASSQFGQGAGEQYF. CDR3 in DNA: TGTGCCAGCAGCCAATTTGGACAGGGAGCAGGCGAGCAGTACTTC.

The chain links TRBV18 to TRBJ2-1; no definite D call. This CDR3 has 15 residues. The V and J ends lost 6 bases and 6 bases respectively, with 18 bases between them. Germline CDR1 is KGHSH and CDR2 is LQKENI. CDR3 coding DNA: TGTGCCAGCTCCTCAGTCCAGCAGGTGGCCAATGAGCAGTTCTTC. This translates into CASSSVQQVANEQFF. The complete variable domain, with remaining parts taken from reference TRBV18 and TRBJ2-1, reads NAGVMQNPRHLVRRRGQEARLRCSPMKGHSHVYWYRQLPEEGLKFMVYLQKENIIDESGMPKERFSAEFPKEGPSILRIQQVVRGDSAAYFCASSSVQQVANEQFFGPGTRLTVL.

This clonotype was counted many times. J is TRBJ2-3 and V is TRBV28; TRBD2 matches at 10 bases. Per germline, CDR1 MDHEN and CDR2 SYDVKM. The CDR3 runs to 17 residues. V dropped 3 bases and J dropped 2; count of bases not matched to a gene: 8. CDR3 nucleotides: TGTGCCAGCAGTTTCGGAGCGGGAGGGCGATCCACAGATACGCAGTATTTT. This sequence encodes CASSFGAGGRSTDTQYF.

This clonotype has at least ten counts. The chain employs TRBV27 and TRBJ2-5, with D possibly being TRBD1 or TRBD2 (6 bases each). This CDR3 comprises 16 residues. The V gene lost 2 bases and the J gene lost 5 bases, with 18 bases spanning the gap. Per germline, CDR1 MNHEY and CDR2 SMNVEV (reference sequence). The CDR3 sequence is CASSLVTVGGPETQYF. CDR3 nucleotide sequence: TGTGCCAGCAGTTTAGTAACGGTAGGGGGGCCTGAGACCCAGTACTTC.

This clonotype was counted only a few times. The rearrangement joins TRBV19 to TRBJ1-1; TRBD1 matches at 7 bases. V was clipped by 1 base and J by 4 bases; unmatched bases: 9. The CDR3 runs to 16 residues. CDR1 and CDR2 from the germline V gene are LNHDA and SQIVND (reference sequence). CDR3 sequence (DNA): TGTGCCAGTAGTATAGGACAGGGAAGATGGCTCACTGAAGCTTTCTTT. It yields the protein CASSIGQGRWLTEAFF.

This clonotype was seen at least ten times. The chain is built from TRBV24-1 and TRBJ1-2, with D possibly TRBD1 on 5 matching bases. Per the germline V gene, CDR1 is KGHDR and CDR2 is SFDVKD. CDR3 length: 13 residues. The V end was cut by 4 bases, the J end by 6 bases, with 11 bases between. The CDR3 region has the DNA TGTGCCACCAGTGAGGAGGGGACGGATGGCTACACCTTC. Its protein product is CATSEEGTDGYTF.

The J gene is TRBJ1-2, the V gene TRBV28; D may be TRBD1 (6 bases). CDR3 length: 14 amino acids. The V end lost 6 bases, the J end lost 5 bases, and 16 bases lay between the germline ends. CDR1 and CDR2 (germline): MDHEN, SYDVKM. The CDR3 DNA is TGTGCCAGCAGCATCAAGGGGGTCTTTTATGGCTACACCTTC. This encodes CASSIKGVFYGYTF.

This clonotype was observed at least ten times. The rearrangement uses TRBV15 and TRBJ2-3; no clear D. Between the trimmed V and J ends, which lost 5 bases and 5 bases, there was a span of 8 bases. The V gene's germline CDR1 is LNHNV and CDR2 YYDKDF (reference sequence). CDR3 length: 12 residues. This CDR3 reads CATSPVQDTQYF. The CDR3 nucleotides read TGTGCCACCAGCCCCGTTCAAGATACGCAGTATTTT.

V usage is TRBV4-1 and J usage is TRBJ2-5; 11 bases are a match to TRBD1. Per germline, CDR1 MGHRA and CDR2 YSYEKL. CDR3 length equals 17 residues. V was pared by 4 bases and J by 3 bases, with 10 bases of the junction left unmatched. CDR3 loop: CASSPPPGQGVEETQYF. Written as DNA, the CDR3 is TGCGCCAGCAGCCCCCCCCCGGGACAGGGGGTCGAAGAGACCCAGTACTTC.

There are many counts of this clonotype. The genes are TRBV6-1 and TRBJ1-2; TRBD1 matches at 7 bases. The CDR3 contains 13 residues. The germline CDR1 and CDR2 sequences are MNHNS and SASEGT. The V segment lost 6 bases and the J segment 7 bases; nucleotides outside the gene matches: 8. The CDR3 coding sequence is TGTGCCAGCAGGCCTACAGGGGCCTCTGGCTACACCTTC. Its translation: CASRPTGASGYTF.

In this sample, this clonotype turned up many times. The CDR3 nucleotides are TGTGCCTGGAGTGGCGTGACAGGGGGTTATGCTTTCTTT. As protein: CAWSGVTGGYAFF. The chain recombines TRBV30 with TRBJ1-1; the match to TRBD1 covers 9 bases. The CDR3 extends over 13 amino acids. CDR1 is GTSNPN and CDR2 is SVGIG in the germline V gene (reference sequence). After removal of 1 base from V and 11 bases from J, the junction contained 8 bases not matched to a gene.

In its sample, this clonotype was seen many times. The genes are TRBV29-1 and TRBJ2-1; 8 bases are shared with TRBD1. Trimming took 6 bases from V and 10 from J; bases not matched to a gene: 2. Germline values: CDR1 SQVTM, CDR2 ANQGSEA. CDR3 length: 10 amino acids. This CDR3 reads CSVDRVEQFF. The CDR3 DNA sequence: TGCAGCGTGGACAGGGTCGAGCAGTTCTTC.

This clonotype came up many times. The chain employs TRBV7-6 and TRBJ2-5, with no clear D. Germline CDR1 reads SGHVS; CDR2 reads FNYEAQ. Trimming removed 5 bases from V and 4 bases from J, with 11 bases in between. CDR3 length equals 13 residues. CDR3 bases: TGTGCCAGCAGCGCCGGGTTTCTAGAGACCCAGTACTTC. This translates into CASSAGFLETQYF.

At least ten counts were recorded for this clonotype. V usage is TRBV11-2 and J usage is TRBJ2-5; a weak D match, TRBD2 (6 bases). Looked up from germline, CDR1 is SGHAT and CDR2 is FQNNGV. The CDR3 contains 14 residues. The V gene lost 5 bases and the J gene lost 2 bases, with 12 bases spanning the gap. CDR3 sequence: CASSPGTLQETQYF. In DNA form, the CDR3 reads TGTGCCAGCAGCCCCGGGACTTTACAAGAGACCCAGTACTTC.

This clonotype has more than one count but fewer than ten. The chain links TRBV13 to TRBJ2-1; 9 nucleotides align to TRBD1. After removal of 4 bases from V and 6 bases from J, the junction contained 4 bases not matched to a gene. The CDR3 loop spans 14 amino acids. Germline values: CDR1 PRHDT, CDR2 FYEKMQ (reference sequence). The CDR3 is CASSSGQGPNEQFF. The CDR3 nucleotides read TGTGCCAGCAGCTCGGGACAGGGACCCAATGAGCAGTTCTTC.

This clonotype was seen ten or more times. This chain uses TRBV18 with TRBJ1-4, with a weak D call TRBD1 (5 bases). V was clipped by 0 bases and J by 6 bases, with 11 bases between them. The CDR3 length is 15 residues. The germline V gene encodes CDR1 KGHSH and CDR2 LQKENI. CDR3 region: CASSPPSGQDEKLFF. The CDR3 nucleotides are TGTGCCAGCTCACCACCGAGCGGACAAGATGAAAAACTGTTTTTT.

This clonotype was seen at least ten times. The chain couples TRBV30 to TRBJ2-2; no firm D call. Germline V gene lookup returns CDR1 GTSNPN and CDR2 SVGIG (reference sequence). V lost 2 bases and J lost 5, with 0 bases in between. CDR3 length equals 10 residues. The chain's CDR3 is CAWSTGELFF. CDR3 sequence (DNA): TGTGCCTGGAGTACCGGGGAGCTGTTTTTT.

This clonotype was recorded many times. The rearrangement links TRBV27 to TRBJ1-1; no firm D call. The CDR3 length is 14 residues. CDR1 is MNHEY, CDR2 SMNVEV, per germline (reference sequence). The V gene lost 3 bases and the J gene lost 1 base, with 9 bases spanning the gap. For the CDR3, the DNA is TGTGCCAGCAGTTTGTGGCCGACGAACACTGAAGCTTTCTTT. The encoded protein is CASSLWPTNTEAFF.

The chain employs TRBV18 and TRBJ2-1; D might be TRBD2 (5 bases). CDR1 is KGHSH and CDR2 is LQKENI in the germline V gene. There are 12 residues in the CDR3. The CDR3 DNA reads TGTGCTTCTAAACAATACCGGGGTGAGCAGTTCTTC. Protein product: CASKQYRGEQFF.

The chain is built from TRBV3-1 and TRBJ1-1; 7 bases align to TRBD1. J gave up 9 bases and V 7 bases, and 26 bases lay outside the gene matches. Germline loops: CDR1 LGHDT, CDR2 YNNKEL (reference sequence). This CDR3 is 18 amino acids long. The CDR3 is CASILRTEGVGRQGKAFF. CDR3 in DNA: TGTGCCAGCATCTTAAGGACCGAAGGTGTCGGGAGACAGGGAAAAGCTTTCTTT.

This clonotype has more than one count but fewer than ten. V usage is TRBV12-5 and J usage is TRBJ2-4; 8 bases align to TRBD1. The germline gives CDR1 LGHNT, CDR2 FRNRAP. The CDR3 sequence is 13 residues long. V dropped 4 bases and J dropped 8; count of bases not matched to a gene: 4. The CDR3 loop reads CASGSGGEDIQYF. The CDR3 DNA reads as TGTGCTAGTGGTTCAGGGGGCGAGGACATTCAGTACTTC.

This clonotype was picked up many times. J is TRBJ2-7 and V is TRBV12-3 or TRBV12-4; tentatively, D is TRBD1 or TRBD2 (6 bases each). The germline V and J ends were trimmed by 5 bases and 6 bases, with 20 bases remaining between them. This CDR3 has 15 residues. In nucleotides, the CDR3 is TGTGCCAGCAGTCCTAAGACAGGTGGAGGGGTCGAGCAGTACTTC. Its protein product is CASSPKTGGGVEQYF.